Presented here are 17 T cell receptor beta chains from one specimen sequenced in a study of blood T cell repertoires in COVID-19. Assay: immunoSEQ multiplex PCR; the TCRdb copy retains only in-frame clones and omits some. The table has 70,000 to 85,000 clones, almost 85% seen once. The sample consisted of peripheral blood. These receptors were taken from a human donor in a cohort sampled during active COVID-19.

This rearrangement joins TRBV6-4 to TRBJ1-4, with a possible D match to TRBD1 (6 bases). Germline values: CDR1 MRHNA, CDR2 SNTAGT. There are 16 residues in the CDR3. Trimming removed 2 bases at V and 4 bases at J, with 14 bases between. CDR3 bases: TGTGCCAGCAGTGACCAACCGGGGGGCGGTAATGAAAAACTGTTTTTT. Amino acids: CASSDQPGGGNEKLFF.

The chain recombines TRBV11-2 with TRBJ2-3, with D tentatively TRBD1 (6 bases). V was shortened by 0 bases and J by 6 bases, with 19 bases between the two germline ends. Germline V CDR1 and CDR2: SGHAT, FQNNGV. The CDR3 contains 17 residues. CDR3 region: CASSLEETGATMDTQYF. Here the CDR3 DNA reads TGTGCCAGCAGCTTAGAAGAGACAGGCGCCACGATGGATACGCAGTATTTT.

The rearrangement uses TRBV29-1 and TRBJ2-7; 8 bases align to TRBD1. The CDR3 consists of 12 residues. V lost 7 bases to trimming and J lost 2 bases; unmatched junction nucleotides: 4. Germline CDR1 is SQVTM and CDR2 is ANQGSEA. The CDR3 sequence: CSAARGPYEQYF. CDR3 DNA sequence: TGCAGCGCCGCCAGGGGGCCCTACGAGCAGTACTTC.

The sample holds one count of this clone. J is TRBJ1-1 and V is TRBV18; TRBD1 matches at 9 bases. Germline V lookup: CDR1 KGHSH, CDR2 LQKENI. With V trimmed by 3 bases and J by 2 bases, 4 bases remained unmatched. CDR3 length equals 15 residues. This CDR3 is CASSPRTGANTEAFF. In nucleotides, the CDR3 is TGTGCCAGCTCACCTAGGACAGGGGCCAACACTGAAGCTTTCTTT.

The chain employs TRBV6-2 or TRBV6-3 and TRBJ2-2; maybe TRBD1 (5 bases). This CDR3 is 17 amino acids long. Trimming pared 2 bases from V and 3 bases from J, leaving 16 bases between. Germline V CDR1 and CDR2: MNHEY, SVGEGT. For the CDR3, the DNA is TGTGCCAGCAGTTACACTGGTTGGGGCTCGGACACCGGGGAGCTGTTTTTT. This gives the protein CASSYTGWGSDTGELFF.

The chain joins TRBV19 to TRBJ2-6, with 8 bases aligning to TRBD1. With 6 bases clipped from V and 1 base from J, the junction kept 8 bases outside the gene matches. The CDR3 loop spans 17 amino acids. Germline-derived CDR1 and CDR2 are LNHDA and SQIVND (reference sequence). DNA for the CDR3: TGTGCCAGTAGGCCTGGACAGGGCGCATCTGGGGCCAACGTCCTGACTTTC. It is translated as CASRPGQGASGANVLTF. The full variable domain, its missing parts supplied by reference TRBV19 and TRBJ2-6, is DGGITQSPKYLFRKEGQNVTLSCEQNLNHDAMYWYRQDPGQGLRLIYYSQIVNDFQKGDIAEGYSVSREKKESFPLTVTSAQKNPTAFYLCASRPGQGASGANVLTFGAGSRLTVL.

V gene TRBV9 combines with J gene TRBJ2-2; D ambiguous. This CDR3 is built from 13 residues. V dropped 4 bases and J dropped 8 bases, with 12 bases sitting between them. The germline V gene encodes CDR1 SGDLS and CDR2 YYNGEE. CDR3 sequence reads: CASSSLLRGELFF. The CDR3 DNA sequence: TGTGCCAGCAGCAGCCTGTTGAGGGGGGAGCTGTTTTTT.

V and J are TRBV7-8 and TRBJ2-1; D is perhaps TRBD2 (5 bases). CDR1 and CDR2 (germline): SGHVS, FQNEAQ. V lost 1 base and J lost 6, with 16 bases in between. CDR3 length: 16 residues. The CDR3 here is CASSLVEGPRPNEQFF. CDR3 sequence (DNA): TGTGCCAGCAGCTTAGTAGAGGGTCCCCGGCCCAATGAGCAGTTCTTC.

There are a few counts of this clone. The J gene is TRBJ2-2, the V gene TRBV11-1; 11 bases are shared with TRBD1. CDR3 length equals 16 residues. With V trimmed by 5 bases and J by 7 bases, 9 bases remained unmatched. Germline assignment: CDR1 SGHAT and CDR2 FQDESV (reference sequence). DNA for the CDR3: TGTGCCAGCAGCCCCGGACAGGGGGCGAGCAGCGGGGAGCTGTTTTTT. This encodes CASSPGQGASSGELFF. Full variable domain (outside the CDR3, taken from reference TRBV11-1 and TRBJ2-2): EAEVAQSPRYKITEKSQAVAFWCDPISGHATLYWYRQILGQGPELLVQFQDESVVDDSQLPKDRFSAERLKGVDSTLKIQPAELGDSAMYLCASSPGQGASSGELFFGEGSRLTVL.

As DNA, the CDR3 is TGTGCCAGCAGCTTAACCGGGGGTACTAACTATGGCTACACCTTC. It translates to CASSLTGGTNYGYTF. The chain uses TRBV7-8 and TRBJ1-2; TRBD1 is a possible D gene (5 bases). The CDR3 totals 15 residues. Trimming removed 2 bases from V and 0 bases from J, with 10 bases in between. Germline-derived CDR1 and CDR2 are SGHVS and FQNEAQ.

The rearrangement uses TRBV7-3 and TRBJ2-2, with a weak D call TRBD2 (5 bases). The germline V gene encodes CDR1 SGHTA and CDR2 FQGTGA. This CDR3 is built from 15 residues. V lost 2 bases, J lost 1 base, and 8 bases lay in between. The CDR3 DNA reads TGTGCCAGCAGCTTAGGCGGGTGGAACACCGGGGAGCTGTTTTTT. It specifies CASSLGGWNTGELFF.

The rearrangement uses TRBV10-3 and TRBJ2-1, with 7 bases identical to TRBD1. Trimming cost V 7 bases and J 4 bases; bases outside gene matches: 4. Germline V gene data show CDR1 as ENHRY and CDR2 as SYGVKD. The CDR3 totals 13 residues. CDR3 protein: CAIKGALYNEQFF. The CDR3 DNA reads as TGTGCCATCAAGGGGGCTCTGTACAATGAGCAGTTCTTC.

The chain links TRBV3-1 (or the pseudogene TRBV3-2) to TRBJ1-1; tentatively, D is TRBD1 (5 bases). This CDR3 spans 13 amino acids. V was clipped by 1 base and J by 5 bases, with 8 bases between them. In germline, CDR1 is LGHDT, CDR2 YNNKEL (reference sequence). Here the CDR3 reads CASSQAGWTEAFF. The CDR3 DNA reads TGTGCCAGCAGCCAAGCAGGGTGGACTGAAGCTTTCTTT.

V is TRBV5-5 and J is TRBJ1-1; 7 nucleotides align to TRBD1. V lost 1 base and J lost 4; bases outside the gene matches: 1. The germline CDR1 and CDR2 sequences are SGHKS and YYEKEE (reference sequence). The CDR3 loop spans 13 amino acids. The CDR3 nucleotides read TGTGCCAGCAGCTTGTCAGGGGGCACTGAAGCTTTCTTT. Its translation is CASSLSGGTEAFF.

This chain links TRBV11-2 with TRBJ2-1; no clear D gene. The CDR3 totals 12 residues. V was cut by 0 bases and J by 6 bases, with 3 bases left in between. The germline CDR1 and CDR2 sequences are SGHAT and FQNNGV. As DNA, the CDR3 is TGTGCCAGCAGCTTAGATCGCAATGAGCAGTTCTTC. Amino acids: CASSLDRNEQFF.

The CDR3: CSGAGADQETQYF. CDR3 coding DNA: TGCAGCGGGGCGGGCGCAGACCAAGAGACCCAGTACTTC. The chain joins TRBV29-1 to TRBJ2-5; D possibly corresponds to TRBD2 (5 bases). Between the trimmed V and J ends, which lost 7 bases and 0 bases, there was a span of 12 bases. The CDR3 is made up of 13 amino acids. The germline V gene encodes CDR1 SQVTM and CDR2 ANQGSEA. Looking up the rest from reference TRBV29-1 and TRBJ2-5 gives the full variable domain: SAVISQKPSRDICQRGTSLTIQCQVDSQVTMMFWYRQQPGQSLTLIATANQGSEATYESGFVIDKFPISRPNLTFSTLTVSNMSPEDSSIYLCSGAGADQETQYFGPGTRLLVL.

This clone has at least ten counts. The chain carries TRBV2 and TRBJ2-2; D is uncertain. This CDR3 spans 11 amino acids. CDR1 is SNHLY and CDR2 is FYNNEI in the germline V gene. V was pared by 8 bases and J by 7 bases, with 8 bases between. The CDR3 sequence: CASYRSGELFF. The CDR3 DNA follows: TGTGCCAGCTATAGAAGCGGGGAGCTGTTTTTT. Full variable domain (rest looked up from reference TRBV2 and TRBJ2-2): EPEVTQTPSHQVTQMGQEVILRCVPISNHLYFYWYRQILGQKVEFLVSFYNNEISEKSEIFDDQFSVERPDGSNFTLKIRSTKLEDSAMYFCASYRSGELFFGEGSRLTVL.